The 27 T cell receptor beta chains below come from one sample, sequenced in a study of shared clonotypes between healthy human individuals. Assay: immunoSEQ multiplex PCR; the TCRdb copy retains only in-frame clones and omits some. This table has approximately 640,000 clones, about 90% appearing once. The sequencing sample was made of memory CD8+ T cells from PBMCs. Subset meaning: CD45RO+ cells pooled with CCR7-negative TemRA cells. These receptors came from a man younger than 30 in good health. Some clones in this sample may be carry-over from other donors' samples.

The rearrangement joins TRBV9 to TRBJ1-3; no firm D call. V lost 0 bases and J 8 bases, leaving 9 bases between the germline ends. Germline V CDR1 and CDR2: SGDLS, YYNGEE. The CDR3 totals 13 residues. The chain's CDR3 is CASSVVSGDTIYF. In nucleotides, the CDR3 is TGTGCCAGCAGCGTAGTATCCGGGGACACCATATATTTT.

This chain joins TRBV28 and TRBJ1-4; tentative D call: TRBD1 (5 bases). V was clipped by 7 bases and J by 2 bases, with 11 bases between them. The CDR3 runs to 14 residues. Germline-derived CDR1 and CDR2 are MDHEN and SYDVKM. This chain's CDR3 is CASKGRNTNEKLFF. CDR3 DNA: TGTGCCAGCAAGGGACGGAACACTAATGAAAAACTGTTTTTT.

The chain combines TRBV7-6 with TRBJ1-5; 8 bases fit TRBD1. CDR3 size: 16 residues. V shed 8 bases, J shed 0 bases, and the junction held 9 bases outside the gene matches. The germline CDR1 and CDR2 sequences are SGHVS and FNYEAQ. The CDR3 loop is CASAKLTGDSNQPQHF. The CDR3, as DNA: TGTGCCAGCGCCAAATTGACAGGGGATAGCAATCAGCCCCAGCATTTT.

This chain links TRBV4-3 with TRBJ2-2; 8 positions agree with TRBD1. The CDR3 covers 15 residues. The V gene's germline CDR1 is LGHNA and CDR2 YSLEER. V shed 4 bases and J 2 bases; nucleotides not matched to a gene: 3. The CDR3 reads CASSPDRVNTGELFF. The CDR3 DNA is TGCGCCAGCAGCCCGGACAGGGTCAACACCGGGGAGCTGTTTTTT.

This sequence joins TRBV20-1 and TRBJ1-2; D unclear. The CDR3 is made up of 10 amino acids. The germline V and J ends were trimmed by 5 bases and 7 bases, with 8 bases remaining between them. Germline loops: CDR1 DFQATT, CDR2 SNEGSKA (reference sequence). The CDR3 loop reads CSASYPGYTF. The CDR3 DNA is TGCAGTGCTTCCTATCCTGGCTACACCTTC.

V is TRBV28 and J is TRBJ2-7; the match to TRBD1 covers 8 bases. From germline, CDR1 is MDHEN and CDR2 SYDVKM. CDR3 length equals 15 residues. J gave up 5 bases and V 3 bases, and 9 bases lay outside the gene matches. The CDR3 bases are TGTGCCAGCAGTTTCCTAGATGCAGGGGGCAACGAGCAGTACTTC. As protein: CASSFLDAGGNEQYF. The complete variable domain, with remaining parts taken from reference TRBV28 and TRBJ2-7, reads DVKVTQSSRYLVKRTGEKVFLECVQDMDHENMFWYRQDPGLGLRLIYFSYDVKMKEKGDIPEGYSVSREKKERFSLILESASTNQTSMYLCASSFLDAGGNEQYFGPGTRLTVT.

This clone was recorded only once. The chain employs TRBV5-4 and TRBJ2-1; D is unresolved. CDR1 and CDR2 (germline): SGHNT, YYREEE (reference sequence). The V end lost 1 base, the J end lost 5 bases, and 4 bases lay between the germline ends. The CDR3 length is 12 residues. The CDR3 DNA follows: TGTGCCAGCAGCTTGTGGGACAATGAGCAGTTCTTC. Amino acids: CASSLWDNEQFF.

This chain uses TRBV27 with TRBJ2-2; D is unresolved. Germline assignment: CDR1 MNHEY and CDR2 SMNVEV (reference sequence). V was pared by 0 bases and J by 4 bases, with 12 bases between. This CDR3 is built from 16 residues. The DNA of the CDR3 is TGTGCCAGCAGTTTATCGGCCCGTCAGGCCACCGGGGAGCTGTTTTTT. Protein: CASSLSARQATGELFF.

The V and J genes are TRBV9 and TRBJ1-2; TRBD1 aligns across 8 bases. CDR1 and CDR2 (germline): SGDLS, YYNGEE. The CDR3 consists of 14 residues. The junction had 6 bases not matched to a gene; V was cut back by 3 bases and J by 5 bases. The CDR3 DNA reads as TGTGCCAGCAGCGGGCCGGGACAGGCGTATGGCTACACCTTC. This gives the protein CASSGPGQAYGYTF.

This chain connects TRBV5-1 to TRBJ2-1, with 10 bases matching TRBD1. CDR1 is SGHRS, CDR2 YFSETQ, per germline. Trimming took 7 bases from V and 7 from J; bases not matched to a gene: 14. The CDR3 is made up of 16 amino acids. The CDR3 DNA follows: TGCGCCAGCGGACTTTACCGGACAGGGGGATCGAATGAGCAGTTCTTC. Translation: CASGLYRTGGSNEQFF.

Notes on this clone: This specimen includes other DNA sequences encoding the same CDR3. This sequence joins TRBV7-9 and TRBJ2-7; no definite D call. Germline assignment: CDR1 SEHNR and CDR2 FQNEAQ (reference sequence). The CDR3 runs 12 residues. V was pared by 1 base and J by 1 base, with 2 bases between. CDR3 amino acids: CASSLESYEQYF. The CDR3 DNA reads TGTGCCAGCAGCTTAGAGTCCTACGAGCAGTACTTC.

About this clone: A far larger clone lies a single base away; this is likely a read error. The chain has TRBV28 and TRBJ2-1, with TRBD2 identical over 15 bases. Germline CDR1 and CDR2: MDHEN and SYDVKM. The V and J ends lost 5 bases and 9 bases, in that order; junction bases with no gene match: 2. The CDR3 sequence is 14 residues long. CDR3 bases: TGTGCCAGCAGTGGACTAGCGGGAGGGCGTGAGCAGTTCTTC. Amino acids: CASSGLAGGREQFF.

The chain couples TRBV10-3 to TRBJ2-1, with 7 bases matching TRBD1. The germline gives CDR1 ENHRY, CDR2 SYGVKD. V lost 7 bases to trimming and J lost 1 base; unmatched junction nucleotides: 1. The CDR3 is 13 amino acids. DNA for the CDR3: TGTGCCATCAACAGGGGATCCTACAATGAGCAGTTCTTC. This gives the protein CAINRGSYNEQFF.

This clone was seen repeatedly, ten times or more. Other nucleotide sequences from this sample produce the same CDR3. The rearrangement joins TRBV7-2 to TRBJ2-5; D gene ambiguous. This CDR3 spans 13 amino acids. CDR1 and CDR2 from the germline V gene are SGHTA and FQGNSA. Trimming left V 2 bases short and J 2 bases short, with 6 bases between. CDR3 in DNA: TGTGCCAGCAGCTTATGGCGGCAAGAGACCCAGTACTTC. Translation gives CASSLWRQETQYF.

CDR3 nucleotides: TGCGCCAGCAGCTTAAGGGCCAGCCTTGAAGGAAACACCATATATTTT. Protein sequence: CASSLRASLEGNTIYF. V and J are TRBV5-1 and TRBJ1-3; D call uncertain. In germline, CDR1 is SGHRS, CDR2 YFSETQ. V lost 2 bases and J lost 4, with 16 bases in between. This CDR3 has 16 amino acids.

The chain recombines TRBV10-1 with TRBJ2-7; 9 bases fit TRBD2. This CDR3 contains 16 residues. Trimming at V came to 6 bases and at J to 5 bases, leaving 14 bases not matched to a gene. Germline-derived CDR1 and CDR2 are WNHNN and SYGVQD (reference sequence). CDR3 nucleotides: TGCGCCAGCAGATCCTGCGAGGCGGGAGGGAGCAACGAGCAGTACTTC. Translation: CASRSCEAGGSNEQYF.

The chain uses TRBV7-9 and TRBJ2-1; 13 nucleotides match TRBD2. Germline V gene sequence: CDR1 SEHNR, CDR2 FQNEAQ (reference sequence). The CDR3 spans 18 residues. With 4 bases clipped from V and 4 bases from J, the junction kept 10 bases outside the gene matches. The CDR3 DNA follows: TGTGCCAGCAGCTCGAGCCCGGGACTAGCGGGATTATACAATGAGCAGTTCTTC. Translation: CASSSSPGLAGLYNEQFF.

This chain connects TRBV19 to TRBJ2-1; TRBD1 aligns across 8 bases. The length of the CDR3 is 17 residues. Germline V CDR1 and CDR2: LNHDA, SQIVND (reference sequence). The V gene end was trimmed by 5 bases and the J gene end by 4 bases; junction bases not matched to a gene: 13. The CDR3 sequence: CASSLTGAITIYNEQFF. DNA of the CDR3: TGTGCCAGTAGTTTGACAGGGGCGATAACTATATACAATGAGCAGTTCTTC.

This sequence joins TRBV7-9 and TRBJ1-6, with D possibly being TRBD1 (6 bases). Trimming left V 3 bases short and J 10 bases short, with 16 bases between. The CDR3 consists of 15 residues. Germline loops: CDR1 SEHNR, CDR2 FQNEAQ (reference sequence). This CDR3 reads CASSLLTGSGSPLHF. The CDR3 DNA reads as TGTGCCAGCAGCTTGCTTACAGGGTCCGGATCACCCCTCCACTTT.

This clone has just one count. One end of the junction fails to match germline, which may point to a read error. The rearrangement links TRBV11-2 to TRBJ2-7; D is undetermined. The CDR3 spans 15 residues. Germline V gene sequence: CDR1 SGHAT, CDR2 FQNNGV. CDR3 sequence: CASSLDPALTYEQYF. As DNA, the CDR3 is TGTGCCAGCAGCCTAGACCCTGCTCTAACCTACGAGCAGTACTTC.

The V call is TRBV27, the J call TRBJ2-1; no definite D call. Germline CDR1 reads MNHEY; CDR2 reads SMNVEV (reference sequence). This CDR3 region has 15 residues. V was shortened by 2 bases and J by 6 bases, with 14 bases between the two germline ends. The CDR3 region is CASSLVSYGSNEQFF. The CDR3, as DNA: TGTGCCAGCAGTTTAGTCTCCTATGGCTCCAATGAGCAGTTCTTC.

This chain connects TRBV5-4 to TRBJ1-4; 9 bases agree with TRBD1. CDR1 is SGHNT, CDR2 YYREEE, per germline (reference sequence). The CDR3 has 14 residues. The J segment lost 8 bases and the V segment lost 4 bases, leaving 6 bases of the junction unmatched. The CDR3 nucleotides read TGTGCCAGCAGCCCCGACAGGGGGTGGGAAAAACTGTTTTTT. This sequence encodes CASSPDRGWEKLFF.

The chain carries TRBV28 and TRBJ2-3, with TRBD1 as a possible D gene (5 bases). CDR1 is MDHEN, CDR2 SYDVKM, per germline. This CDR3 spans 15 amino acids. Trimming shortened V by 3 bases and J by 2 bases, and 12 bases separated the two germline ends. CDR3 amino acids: CASSLIQGFTDTQYF. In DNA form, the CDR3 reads TGTGCCAGCAGTTTGATCCAGGGATTCACAGATACGCAGTATTTT.

This chain's CDR3 is CAWKRGNEQFF. CDR3 sequence (DNA): TGTGCCTGGAAGCGGGGCAATGAGCAGTTCTTC. The J gene is TRBJ2-1, the V gene TRBV30, with 7 positions matching TRBD2. V trimming: 4 bases; J trimming: 6 bases; junction bases outside the gene matches: 0. Germline V gene sequence: CDR1 GTSNPN, CDR2 SVGIG (reference sequence). The CDR3 loop spans 11 amino acids.

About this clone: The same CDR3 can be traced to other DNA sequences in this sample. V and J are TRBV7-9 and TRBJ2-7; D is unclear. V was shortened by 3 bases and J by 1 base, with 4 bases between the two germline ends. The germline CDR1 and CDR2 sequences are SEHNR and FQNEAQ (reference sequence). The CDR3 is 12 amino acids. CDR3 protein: CASSFSSYEQYF. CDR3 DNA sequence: TGTGCCAGCAGCTTTTCGTCCTACGAGCAGTACTTC.

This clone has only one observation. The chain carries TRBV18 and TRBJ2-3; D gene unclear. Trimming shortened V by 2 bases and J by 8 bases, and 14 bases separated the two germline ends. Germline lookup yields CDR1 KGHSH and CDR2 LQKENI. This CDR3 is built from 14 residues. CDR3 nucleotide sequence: TGTGCCAGCTCACCAGGTGTGTCGAGAGTTACGCAGTATTTT. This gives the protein CASSPGVSRVTQYF. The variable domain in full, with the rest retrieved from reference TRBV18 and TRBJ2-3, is NAGVMQNPRHLVRRRGQEARLRCSPMKGHSHVYWYRQLPEEGLKFMVYLQKENIIDESGMPKERFSAEFPKEGPSILRIQQVVRGDSAAYFCASSPGVSRVTQYFGPGTRLTVL.

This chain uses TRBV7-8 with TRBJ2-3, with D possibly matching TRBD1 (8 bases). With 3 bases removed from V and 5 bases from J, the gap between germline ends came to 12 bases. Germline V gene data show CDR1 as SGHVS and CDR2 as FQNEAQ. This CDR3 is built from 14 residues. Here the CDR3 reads CASSFTGGGDTQYF. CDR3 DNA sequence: TGTGCCAGCAGCTTTACAGGGGGGGGAGATACGCAGTATTTT. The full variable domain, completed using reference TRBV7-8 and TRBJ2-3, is GAGVSQSPRYKVAKRGQDVALRCDPISGHVSLFWYQQALGQGPEFLTYFQNEAQLDKSGLPSDRFFAERPEGSVSTLKIQRTQQEDSAVYLCASSFTGGGDTQYFGPGTRLTVL.